This T cell receptor beta chain was sequenced in a study of blood T cells in healthy people across ages (dated by TCRdb to 2013 to 2016). Turning to the overall study: In model experiments, roughly one uniquely barcoded TCR beta cDNA molecule per two T cells was captured by template switching. The study measured age-related changes in TCR beta repertoire diversity using deep sequencing normalized with unique cDNA molecular identifiers. Four age groups were formed from the donors: young (average roughly 15 years), middle-aged (approximately 41), aged (approximately 60) and long-lived (less than 85). Donors of different ages were randomly distributed across sequencing lanes to avoid experimental bias. Using the same blood draw, the study looked at two additional independent replicas of 1 million unique cDNA reads for two donors, one aged 18 to 30 and the other aged 80 or older. What the research found in general, with its limitations: Because the CMV infection status of the donors was unknown, age-related changes in expanded clonotypes may potentially have been confounded. Estimates of total diversity based on one million sequenced T cells were regarded as lower bounds and as underestimates. A strong correlation was found between observed TCR beta diversity and the percentage of naive T cells measured by flow cytometry. Since profiling was done on bulk unsorted PBMCs, naive and antigen-experienced compartments could not be conclusively compared. Compared with the aged group, the long-lived group had more naive CD4+ T cells, fewer expanded clones and increased TCR diversity, a pattern suggesting age selection. Observed TCR beta diversity per million T cells fell roughly linearly with age, and a significant reduction was already apparent by age approximately 41.

Systemically healthy Caucasian individuals from Russia, 39 in total and aged about 6 to 95 years, were included as donors. Each donor gave 9.5 to 10 milliliters of peripheral blood, drawn into EDTA-treated Vacutainer tubes. Ficoll-Paque density-gradient centrifugation was used to isolate PBMCs, with at least 6 million obtained per sample. Trizol reagent was used to extract total RNA from PBMCs, with at least 6 micrograms per sample. Naive CD45RAhigh/CD27high T cell percentages were measured by flow cytometry on a PBMC aliquot from every donor. For CDR1 and CDR2, the germline V gene (reference sequence) lists DFQATT and SNEGSKA. Unmatched junction bases come to 5, with V trimmed by 0 bases and J by 0 bases. The CDR3 runs 15 amino acids, cysteine and phenylalanine included. Of all the DNA, just the CDR3 is kept, 45 bases in frame from base 1. As concerns this clonotype: This clone's antigen is unknown. Per-nucleotide qualities are absent, and no much larger clonotype sits a single base away.

Library preparation employed 5' RACE. Sequencing took place on an Illumina HiSeq 2500. A second 7 to 11 cycle PCR used a sample-barcoded 5' primer and a J-beta primer mix. A template-switch 5' adaptor carrying 12 random nucleotides introduced a unique molecular identifier onto each TCR beta cDNA molecule. At least 2.5 million CDR3-containing paired-end reads were obtained from each sample. All of the RNA was converted into first-strand cDNA using the Mint cDNA synthesis kit, with a TRBC-specific oligonucleotide serving as the primer. After uracil-DNA glycosylase treatment, a first 18-cycle PCR used universal primers M1SS and BC2_uni_R on all cDNA. As for the authors' bioinformatics: For normalization, 1 million high-quality reads were randomly selected from each sample, with every read carrying a distinct molecular identifier. Instead of being binned into consensus sequences, reads that shared molecular identifiers were thrown out. MiTCR, with a Q25 quality threshold and the strictest error-elimination algorithm, was used for CDR3 identification, clonotype clustering and error correction. A nonparametric unseen species model using Euler transformation provided a lower-bound estimate of total TCR beta diversity. TCRdb handled the public reads itself, with Q25 trimming in fastp and clone calling in MiXCR, and kept productive beta chains. Each entry merges the rows of one CDR3 protein and shows their most common DNA and genes. It is TCRdb's table, rather than the study itself, that gives the V and J calls and clone size. The sample table records hundreds of thousands of distinct CDR3 sequences; around 43% of these occur just once. Roughly 30% of the sample lies in the top ten.

The source material was blood. Recombination joined TRBV20-1 with TRBJ2-7; TRBD2 lines up with 7 middle nucleotides. This receptor was obtained from an elderly man in good health. CDR3 loop: CSARDLRGSSYEQYF. Here is the DNA: TGCAGTGCTAGAGATCTTCGCGGGAGCTCCTACGAGCAGTACTTC.